The sequence of this T cell receptor delta chain was determined in a study of gamma-delta T cells after stem cell transplantation. CDR3 size: 24 residues. CDR1 TSWWSYY and CDR2 QGS come from the germline V gene. Trimming left V 2 bases short and J 0 bases short, with 37 bases between. This clone was observed a few times. TCRdb reanalyzed the RT-PCR reads using CATT. The profile shows 10,000 to 13,000 delta-chain clones, under 45% of them singletons. Source material: gamma-delta T cells. V and J are TRDV1 and TRDJ1, with D maybe TRDD2 (6 bases). The sequence came from a human donor. It is not recorded whose cells these are; they may come from a transplant donor. CDR3 loop: CALGEISYPSISTEEGVYTDKLIF. As DNA, the CDR3 is TGTGCTCTTGGGGAAATATCCTACCCTTCGATAAGCACGGAGGAGGGGGTGTACACCGATAAACTCATCTTT.